This TCR beta chain emerged from a study of technical replicates of blood from several donors. Repertoires were generated with immunoSEQ multiplex PCR, while TCRdb's copy carries only in-frame clones and drops some. The sample lists more than 65,000 clones, 96% seen once, with about 0.31% in the top ten. Per the germline V gene, CDR1 is MNHNS and CDR2 is SASEGT. J gave up 5 bases and V 8 bases, and 11 bases lay outside the gene matches. The CDR3 is 14 amino acids. This clone was detected once. The receptor's source is a human donor in good health. The rearrangement uses TRBV6-1 and TRBJ2-7, with 8 bases identical to TRBD2. Sequencing used T cells isolated from PBMCs. CDR3 loop: CASGVLAGLDEQYF. As DNA, the CDR3 is TGTGCCAGCGGGGTTTTAGCGGGACTCGACGAGCAGTACTTC.